The source of this T cell receptor (beta chain) is a study of shared clonotypes between healthy human individuals. The study's findings and limits: Memory subsets had estimated richness that was generally smaller than that of naive subsets.

CDR3 length: 15 amino acids. The germline V and J ends were trimmed by 4 bases and 2 bases, with 15 bases remaining between them. Germline-derived CDR1 and CDR2 are MNHEY and SVGAGI. This table comes from immunoSEQ multiplex PCR, and its TCRdb copy is limited to in-frame clones, with some not included. The sample includes approximately 940,000 clones, 76% of them seen just once. Points on this clone: No antigen is known for it.

The rearrangement links TRBV6-5 to TRBJ2-7; D uncertain. The TCR sequence derives from a young man in good health. The sequenced sample consisted of memory CD4+ T cells sorted from blood. The subset here: CD45RA-negative fraction. The CDR3 spells CASSLTPGFPYEQYF. CDR3 DNA: TGTGCCAGCAGTTTGACCCCCGGTTTTCCCTACGAGCAGTACTTC.